Each of the 13 T cell receptor beta chains below was sequenced from the same sample in a study of shared clonotypes between healthy human individuals. The protocol was immunoSEQ multiplex PCR, while the TCRdb copy is restricted to in-frame clones and leaves out a portion. The sample lists about 480,000 clones, nearly 80% occurring once. The material sequenced was PBMCs. The receptors originated from a woman between 35 and 50 years old in good health. Some clones in this sample may be carry-over from other donors' samples.

V and J are TRBV7-9 and TRBJ2-5; D is perhaps TRBD1 or TRBD2 (6 bases each). This CDR3 is 12 amino acids long. The germline CDR1 and CDR2 sequences are SEHNR and FQNEAQ (reference sequence). Trimming pared 2 bases from V and 13 bases from J, leaving 14 bases between. CDR3 loop: CASSLSRGDRYF. The CDR3 nucleotides read TGTGCCAGCAGCTTATCTAGGGGGGACCGGTACTTC.

V and J are TRBV11-2 and TRBJ2-1, with D perhaps TRBD2 (6 bases). The CDR3 is 15 residues long. Germline CDR1 SGHAT, CDR2 FQNNGV. V was trimmed by 1 base and J by 1 base, leaving 8 bases between them. The CDR3 region is CASSLGGGSYNEQFF. The CDR3 region has the DNA TGTGCCAGCAGCTTAGGTGGGGGGTCCTACAATGAGCAGTTCTTC.

This clone was counted a single time. This rearrangement joins TRBV18 to TRBJ2-4; 7 bases are a match to TRBD1. V was pared by 0 bases and J by 7 bases, with 3 bases of the junction left unmatched. Germline V gene lookup returns CDR1 KGHSH and CDR2 LQKENI. The CDR3 is 14 residues long. As DNA, the CDR3 is TGTGCCAGCTCACCACCGACAGGGTCGAACATTCAGTACTTC. Protein sequence: CASSPPTGSNIQYF.

This chain joins TRBV14 and TRBJ2-2, with D unclear. The CDR3 loop spans 13 amino acids. Trimming shortened V by 0 bases and J by 7 bases, and 6 bases separated the two germline ends. Germline CDR1 is SGHDN and CDR2 is FVKESK. CDR3 DNA: TGTGCCAGCAGCCAAGATCGGGTCGGGGAGCTGTTTTTT. Protein: CASSQDRVGELFF.

The chain carries TRBV7-3 and TRBJ2-1, with TRBD2 matching 10 bases. Germline loops: CDR1 SGHTA, CDR2 FQGTGA. The CDR3 covers 16 residues. Germline trimming cut 1 base from V and 7 bases from J; bases unmatched to any gene: 7. The CDR3 loop is CASSLIASGSTNEQFF. For the CDR3, the DNA is TGTGCCAGCAGCTTAATAGCTAGCGGGAGCACAAATGAGCAGTTCTTC.

The genes are TRBV4-1 and TRBJ2-4; 7 bases align to TRBD2. Germline V gives CDR1 MGHRA, CDR2 YSYEKL. The CDR3 length is 16 residues. Trimming at V came to 2 bases and at J to 1 base, leaving 5 bases not matched to a gene. The CDR3: CASSQPTGGAKNIQYF. The DNA for the CDR3 is TGCGCCAGCAGCCAACCCACCGGGGGGGCCAAAAACATTCAGTACTTC.

J is TRBJ2-7 and V is TRBV6-5, with 9 bases fitting TRBD1. Germline CDR1 reads MNHEY; CDR2 reads SVGAGI. The CDR3 spans 15 residues. V lost 3 bases to trimming and J lost 4 bases; unmatched junction nucleotides: 7. CDR3 DNA: TGTGCCAGCAGTTATATGGGACAGGGCAAGTACGAGCAGTACTTC. Protein sequence: CASSYMGQGKYEQYF.

V and J are TRBV4-1 and TRBJ2-1; D is possibly TRBD1 or TRBD2 (5 bases each). CDR3 size: 14 residues. The germline CDR1 and CDR2 sequences are MGHRA and YSYEKL. V gave up 6 bases and J gave up 3 bases, with 12 bases separating them. The CDR3 sequence: CASRPRGGYNEQFF. The DNA of the CDR3 is TGCGCCAGCAGGCCTCGTGGGGGCTACAATGAGCAGTTCTTC.

The chain has TRBV2 and TRBJ2-5; TRBD2 agrees at 16 bases. The CDR3 loop spans 14 amino acids. The trim removed 7 bases at V and 7 bases at J, leaving 3 bases unmatched. Germline V gives CDR1 SNHLY, CDR2 FYNNEI. The chain's CDR3 is CASTGTSGRGTQYF. The CDR3 DNA follows: TGTGCCAGCACCGGGACTAGCGGGAGGGGGACCCAGTACTTC.

This chain uses TRBV6-6 with TRBJ2-5; 8 bases match TRBD2. Germline V gives CDR1 MNHNY, CDR2 SVGAGI (reference sequence). The CDR3 consists of 14 residues. V lost 5 bases to trimming and J lost 5 bases; unmatched junction nucleotides: 7. The CDR3 is CASSLGLATETQYF. CDR3 coding DNA: TGTGCCAGCAGTCTCGGACTAGCCACGGAGACCCAGTACTTC.

The chain joins TRBV2 to TRBJ2-3; 12 bases match TRBD2. Germline trimming cut 6 bases from V and 2 bases from J; bases unmatched to any gene: 6. The CDR3 covers 16 residues. CDR1 and CDR2 (germline): SNHLY, FYNNEI. CDR3 protein: CASSRLAGVTTDTQYF. The CDR3 DNA follows: TGTGCCAGCAGCCGACTAGCGGGAGTCACCACAGATACGCAGTATTTT. The full variable domain, rest sourced from reference TRBV2 and TRBJ2-3, is EPEVTQTPSHQVTQMGQEVILRCVPISNHLYFYWYRQILGQKVEFLVSFYNNEISEKSEIFDDQFSVERPDGSNFTLKIRSTKLEDSAMYFCASSRLAGVTTDTQYFGPGTRLTVL.

Only one count was recorded for this clone. The genes are TRBV7-7 and TRBJ2-5, with D possibly being TRBD1 or TRBD2 (6 bases each). The CDR3 totals 14 residues. Germline lookup yields CDR1 SSHAT and CDR2 FNYEAQ (reference sequence). The germline V and J ends were trimmed by 1 base and 2 bases, with 8 bases remaining between them. CDR3 nucleotides: TGTGCCAGCAGCTTAGAAGGGGGGCAAGAGACCCAGTACTTC. It yields the protein CASSLEGGQETQYF.

This clone was observed a single time. This chain uses TRBV15 with TRBJ2-1; unclear D gene. Germline values: CDR1 LNHNV, CDR2 YYDKDF (reference sequence). The CDR3 has 13 amino acids. V lost 0 bases and J lost 10, with 10 bases in between. DNA of the CDR3: TGTGCCACCAGCAGAGATCTATTGCGGGAGCAGTTCTTC. Protein: CATSRDLLREQFF. Supplemented by reference TRBV15 and TRBJ2-1, the full variable domain reads DAMVIQNPRYQVTQFGKPVTLSCSQTLNHNVMYWYQQKSSQAPKLLFHYYDKDFNNEADTPDNFQSRRPNTSFCFLDIRSPGLGDTAMYLCATSRDLLREQFFGPGTRLTVL.